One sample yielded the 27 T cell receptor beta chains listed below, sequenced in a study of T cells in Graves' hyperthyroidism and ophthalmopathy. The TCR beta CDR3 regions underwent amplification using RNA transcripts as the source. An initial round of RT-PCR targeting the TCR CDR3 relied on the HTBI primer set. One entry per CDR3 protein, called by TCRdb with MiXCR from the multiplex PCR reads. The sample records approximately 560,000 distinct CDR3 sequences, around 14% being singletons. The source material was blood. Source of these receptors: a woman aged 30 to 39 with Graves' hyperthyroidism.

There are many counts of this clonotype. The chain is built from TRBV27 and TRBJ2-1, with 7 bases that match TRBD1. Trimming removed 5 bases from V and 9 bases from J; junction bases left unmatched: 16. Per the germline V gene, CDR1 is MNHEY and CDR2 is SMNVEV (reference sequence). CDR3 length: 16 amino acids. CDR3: CASSGPTGAWGPEQFF. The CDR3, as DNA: TGTGCCAGCAGTGGACCTACAGGGGCCTGGGGGCCTGAGCAGTTCTTC.

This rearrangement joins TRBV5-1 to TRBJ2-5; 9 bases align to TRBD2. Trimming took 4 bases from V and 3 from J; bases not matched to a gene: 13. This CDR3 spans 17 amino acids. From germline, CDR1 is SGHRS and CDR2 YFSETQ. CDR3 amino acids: CASSPRPSGTVKETQYF. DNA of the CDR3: TGCGCCAGCAGCCCCCGGCCTAGCGGGACGGTAAAAGAGACCCAGTACTTC.

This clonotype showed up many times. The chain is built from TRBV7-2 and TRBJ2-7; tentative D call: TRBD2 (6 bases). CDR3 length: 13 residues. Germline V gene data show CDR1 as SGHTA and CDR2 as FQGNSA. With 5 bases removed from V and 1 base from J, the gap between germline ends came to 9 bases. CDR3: CASSTGLSYEQYF. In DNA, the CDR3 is TGTGCCAGCAGCACCGGACTATCCTACGAGCAGTACTTC.

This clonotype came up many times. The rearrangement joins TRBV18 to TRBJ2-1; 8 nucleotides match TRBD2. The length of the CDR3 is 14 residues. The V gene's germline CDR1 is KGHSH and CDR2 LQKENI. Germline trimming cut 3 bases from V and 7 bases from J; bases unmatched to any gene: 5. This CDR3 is CASSPGLAPNEQFF. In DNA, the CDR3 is TGTGCCAGCTCACCCGGACTAGCCCCTAATGAGCAGTTCTTC. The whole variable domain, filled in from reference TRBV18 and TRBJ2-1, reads NAGVMQNPRHLVRRRGQEARLRCSPMKGHSHVYWYRQLPEEGLKFMVYLQKENIIDESGMPKERFSAEFPKEGPSILRIQQVVRGDSAAYFCASSPGLAPNEQFFGPGTRLTVL.

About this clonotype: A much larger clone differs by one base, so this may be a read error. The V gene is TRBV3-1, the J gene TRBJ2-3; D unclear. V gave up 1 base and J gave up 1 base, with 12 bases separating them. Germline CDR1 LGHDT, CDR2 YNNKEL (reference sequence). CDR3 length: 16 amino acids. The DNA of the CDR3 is TGTGCCAGCAGCCAAGTTCTCGGTGGGGGCACAGATACGCAGTATTTT. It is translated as CASSQVLGGGTDTQYF.

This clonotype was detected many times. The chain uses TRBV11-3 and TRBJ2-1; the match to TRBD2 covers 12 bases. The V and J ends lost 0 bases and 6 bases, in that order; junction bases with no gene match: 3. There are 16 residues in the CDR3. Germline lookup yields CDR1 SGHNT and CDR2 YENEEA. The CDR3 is CASSLDSTSGSNEQFF. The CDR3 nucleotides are TGTGCCAGCAGCTTAGATTCGACTAGCGGGAGCAATGAGCAGTTCTTC.

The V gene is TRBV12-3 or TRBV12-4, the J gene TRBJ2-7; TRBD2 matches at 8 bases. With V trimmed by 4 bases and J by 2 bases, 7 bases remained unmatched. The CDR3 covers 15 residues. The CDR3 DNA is TGTGCCAGCAGTTATCCGGGACTAGGGACCTACGAGCAGTACTTC. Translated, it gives CASSYPGLGTYEQYF.

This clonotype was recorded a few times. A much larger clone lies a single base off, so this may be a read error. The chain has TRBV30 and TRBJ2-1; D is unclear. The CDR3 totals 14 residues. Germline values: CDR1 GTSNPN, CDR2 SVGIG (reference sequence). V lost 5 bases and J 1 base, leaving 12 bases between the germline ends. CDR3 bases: TGTGCCTGGGATCTGAGGCAGTCCTACAATGAGCAGTTCTTC. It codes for CAWDLRQSYNEQFF.

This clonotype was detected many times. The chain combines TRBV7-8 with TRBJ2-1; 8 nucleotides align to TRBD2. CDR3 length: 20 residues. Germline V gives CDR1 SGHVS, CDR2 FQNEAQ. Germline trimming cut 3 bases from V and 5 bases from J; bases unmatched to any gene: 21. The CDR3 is CASSFGSQENLAGLNNEQFF. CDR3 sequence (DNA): TGTGCCAGCAGCTTCGGTAGCCAGGAAAATCTAGCGGGCCTCAACAATGAGCAGTTCTTC.

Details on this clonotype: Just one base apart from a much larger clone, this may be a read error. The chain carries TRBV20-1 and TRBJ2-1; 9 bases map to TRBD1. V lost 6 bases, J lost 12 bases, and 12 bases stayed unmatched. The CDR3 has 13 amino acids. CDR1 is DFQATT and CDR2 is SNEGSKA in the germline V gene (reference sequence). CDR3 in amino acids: CSAQDRGVDGQFF. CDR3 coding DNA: TGCAGTGCGCAGGACAGGGGAGTAGATGGGCAGTTCTTC.

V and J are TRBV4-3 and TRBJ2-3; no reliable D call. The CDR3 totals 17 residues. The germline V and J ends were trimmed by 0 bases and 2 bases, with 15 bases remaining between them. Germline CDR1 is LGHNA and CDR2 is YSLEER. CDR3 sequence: CASSQEATADLTDTQYF. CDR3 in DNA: TGCGCCAGCAGCCAAGAGGCAACGGCGGATCTCACAGATACGCAGTATTTT.

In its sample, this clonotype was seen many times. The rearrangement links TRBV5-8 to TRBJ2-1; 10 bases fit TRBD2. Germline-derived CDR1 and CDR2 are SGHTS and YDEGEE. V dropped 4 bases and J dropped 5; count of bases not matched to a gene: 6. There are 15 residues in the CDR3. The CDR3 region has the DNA TGTGCCAGCAGCCCGGGGACTAGCGCGGACAATGAGCAGTTCTTC. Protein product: CASSPGTSADNEQFF.

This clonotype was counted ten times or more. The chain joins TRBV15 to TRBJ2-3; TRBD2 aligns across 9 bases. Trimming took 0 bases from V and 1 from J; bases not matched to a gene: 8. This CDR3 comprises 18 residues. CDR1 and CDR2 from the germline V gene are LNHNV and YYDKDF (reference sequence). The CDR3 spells CATSRDLAKREGTDTQYF. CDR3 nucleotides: TGTGCCACCAGCAGAGATTTGGCCAAGCGGGAGGGCACAGATACGCAGTATTTT. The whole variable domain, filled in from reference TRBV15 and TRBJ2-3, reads DAMVIQNPRYQVTQFGKPVTLSCSQTLNHNVMYWYQQKSSQAPKLLFHYYDKDFNNEADTPDNFQSRRPNTSFCFLDIRSPGLGDTAMYLCATSRDLAKREGTDTQYFGPGTRLTVL.

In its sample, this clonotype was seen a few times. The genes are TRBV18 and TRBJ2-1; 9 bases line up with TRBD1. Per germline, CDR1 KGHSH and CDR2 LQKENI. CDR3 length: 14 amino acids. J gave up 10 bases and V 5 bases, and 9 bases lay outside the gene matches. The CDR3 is CASSTQDRGGEQFF. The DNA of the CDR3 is TGTGCCAGCTCAACCCAAGACAGGGGGGGCGAGCAGTTCTTC. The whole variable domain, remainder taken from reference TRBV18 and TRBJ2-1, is NAGVMQNPRHLVRRRGQEARLRCSPMKGHSHVYWYRQLPEEGLKFMVYLQKENIIDESGMPKERFSAEFPKEGPSILRIQQVVRGDSAAYFCASSTQDRGGEQFFGPGTRLTVL.

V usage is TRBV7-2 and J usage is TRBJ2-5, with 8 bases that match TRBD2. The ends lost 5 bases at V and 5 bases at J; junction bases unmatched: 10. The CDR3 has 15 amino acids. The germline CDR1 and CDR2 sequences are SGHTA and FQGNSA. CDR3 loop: CASSATPGGLETQYF. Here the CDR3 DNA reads TGTGCCAGCAGCGCCACCCCGGGGGGGCTTGAGACCCAGTACTTC.

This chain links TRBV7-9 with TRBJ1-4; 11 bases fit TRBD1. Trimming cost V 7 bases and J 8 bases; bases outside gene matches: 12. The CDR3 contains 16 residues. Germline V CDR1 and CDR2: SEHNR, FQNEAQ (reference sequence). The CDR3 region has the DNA TGTGCCAGCACCGCGCCCCCGGGACAGGGGGAAGAAAAACTGTTTTTT. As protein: CASTAPPGQGEEKLFF. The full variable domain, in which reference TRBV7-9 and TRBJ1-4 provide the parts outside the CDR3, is DTGVSQNPRHKITKRGQNVTFRCDPISEHNRLYWYRQTLGQGPEFLTYFQNEAQLEKSRLLSDRFSAERPKGSFSTLEIQRTEQGDSAMYLCASTAPPGQGEEKLFFGSGTQLSVL.

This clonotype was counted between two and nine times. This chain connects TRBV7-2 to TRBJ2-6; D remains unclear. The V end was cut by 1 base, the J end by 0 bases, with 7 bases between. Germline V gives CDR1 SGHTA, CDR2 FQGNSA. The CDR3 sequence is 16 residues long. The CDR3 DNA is TGTGCCAGCAGCTTAGTGCTACCCTCTGGGGCCAACGTCCTGACTTTC. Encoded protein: CASSLVLPSGANVLTF.

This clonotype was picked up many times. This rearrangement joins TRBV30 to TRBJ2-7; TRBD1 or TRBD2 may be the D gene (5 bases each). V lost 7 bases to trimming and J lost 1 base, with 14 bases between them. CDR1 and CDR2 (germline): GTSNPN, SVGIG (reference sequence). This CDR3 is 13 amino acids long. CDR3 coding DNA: TGTGCCTCAGTGGGGGACCCATCCTACGAGCAGTACTTC. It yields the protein CASVGDPSYEQYF.

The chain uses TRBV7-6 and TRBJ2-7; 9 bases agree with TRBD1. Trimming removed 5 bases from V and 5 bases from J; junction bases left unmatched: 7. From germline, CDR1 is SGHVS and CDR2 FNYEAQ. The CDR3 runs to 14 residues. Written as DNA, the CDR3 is TGTGCCAGCAGCCCCGGGACAGGGACAGACGAGCAGTACTTC. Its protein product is CASSPGTGTDEQYF.

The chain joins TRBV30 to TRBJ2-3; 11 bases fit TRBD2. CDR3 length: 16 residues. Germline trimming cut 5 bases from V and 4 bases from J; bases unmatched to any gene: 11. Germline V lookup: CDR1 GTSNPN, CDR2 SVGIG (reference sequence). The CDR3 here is CAWDQTVAGGSDTQYF. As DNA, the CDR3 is TGTGCCTGGGACCAGACCGTAGCGGGAGGGTCAGATACGCAGTATTTT.

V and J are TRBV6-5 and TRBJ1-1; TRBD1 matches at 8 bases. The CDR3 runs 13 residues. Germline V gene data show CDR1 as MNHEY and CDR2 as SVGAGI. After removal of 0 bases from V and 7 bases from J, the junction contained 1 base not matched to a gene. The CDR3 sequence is CASSYSGQGEAFF. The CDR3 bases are TGTGCCAGCAGTTACTCCGGACAGGGTGAAGCTTTCTTT.

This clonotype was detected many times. In nucleotides, the CDR3 is TGTGCCAGCAGCTTAGTGGCAGGGAACTATGGCTACACCTTC. Amino acid sequence: CASSLVAGNYGYTF. The chain joins TRBV7-9 to TRBJ1-2, with a tentative D call TRBD1 (5 bases). CDR1 and CDR2 (germline): SEHNR, FQNEAQ (reference sequence). The CDR3 totals 14 residues. Trimming took off 1 base at V and 2 bases at J, with 8 bases between the two ends. The entire variable domain, with the rest obtained from reference TRBV7-9 and TRBJ1-2, is as follows: DTGVSQNPRHKITKRGQNVTFRCDPISEHNRLYWYRQTLGQGPEFLTYFQNEAQLEKSRLLSDRFSAERPKGSFSTLEIQRTEQGDSAMYLCASSLVAGNYGYTFGSGTRLTVV.

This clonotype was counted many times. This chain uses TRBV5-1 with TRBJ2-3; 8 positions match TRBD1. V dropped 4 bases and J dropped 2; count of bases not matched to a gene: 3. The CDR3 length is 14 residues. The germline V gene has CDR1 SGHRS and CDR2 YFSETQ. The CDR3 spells CASSVQGDTDTQYF. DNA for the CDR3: TGCGCCAGCAGCGTACAGGGGGACACAGATACGCAGTATTTT.

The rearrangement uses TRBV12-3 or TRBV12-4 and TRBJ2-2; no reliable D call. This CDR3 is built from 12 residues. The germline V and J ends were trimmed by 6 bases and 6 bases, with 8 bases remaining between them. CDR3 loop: CASRVESGELFF. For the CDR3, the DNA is TGTGCCAGCAGAGTTGAATCCGGGGAGCTGTTTTTT.

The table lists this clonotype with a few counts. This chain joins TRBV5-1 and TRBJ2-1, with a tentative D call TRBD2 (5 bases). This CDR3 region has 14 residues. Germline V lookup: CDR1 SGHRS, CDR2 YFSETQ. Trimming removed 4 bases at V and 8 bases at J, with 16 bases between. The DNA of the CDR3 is TGCGCCAGCAGCGTCGAAGGTTACGGGGATGAGCAGTTCTTC. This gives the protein CASSVEGYGDEQFF.

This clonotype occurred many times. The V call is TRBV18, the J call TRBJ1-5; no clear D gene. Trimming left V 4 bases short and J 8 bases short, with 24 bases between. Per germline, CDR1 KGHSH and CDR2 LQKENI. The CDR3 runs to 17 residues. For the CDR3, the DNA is TGTGCCAGCTCACAAAGGACCGGTCCCAGCCTCCGAGAGCCCCAGCATTTT. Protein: CASSQRTGPSLREPQHF.

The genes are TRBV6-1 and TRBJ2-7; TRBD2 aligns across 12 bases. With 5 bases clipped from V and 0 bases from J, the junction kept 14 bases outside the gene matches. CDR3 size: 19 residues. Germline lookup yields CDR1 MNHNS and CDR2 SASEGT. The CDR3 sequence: CASSRKEGTSGRISYEQYF. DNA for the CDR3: TGTGCCAGCAGTCGAAAGGAAGGGACTAGCGGGCGAATCTCCTACGAGCAGTACTTC.